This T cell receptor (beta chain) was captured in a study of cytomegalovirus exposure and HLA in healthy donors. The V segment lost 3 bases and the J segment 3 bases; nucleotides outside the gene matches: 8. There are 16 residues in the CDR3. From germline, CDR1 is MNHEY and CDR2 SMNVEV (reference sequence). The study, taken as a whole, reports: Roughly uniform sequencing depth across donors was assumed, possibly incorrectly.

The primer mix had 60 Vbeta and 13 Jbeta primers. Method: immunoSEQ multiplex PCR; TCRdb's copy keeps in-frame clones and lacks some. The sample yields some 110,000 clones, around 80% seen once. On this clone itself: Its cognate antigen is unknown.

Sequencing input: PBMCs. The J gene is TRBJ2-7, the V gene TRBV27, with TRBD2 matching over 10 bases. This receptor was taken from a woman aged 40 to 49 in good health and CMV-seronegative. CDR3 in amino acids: CASSFLTSGTHYEQYF. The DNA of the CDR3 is TGTGCCAGCAGTTTTCTAACTAGCGGGACCCACTACGAGCAGTACTTC.